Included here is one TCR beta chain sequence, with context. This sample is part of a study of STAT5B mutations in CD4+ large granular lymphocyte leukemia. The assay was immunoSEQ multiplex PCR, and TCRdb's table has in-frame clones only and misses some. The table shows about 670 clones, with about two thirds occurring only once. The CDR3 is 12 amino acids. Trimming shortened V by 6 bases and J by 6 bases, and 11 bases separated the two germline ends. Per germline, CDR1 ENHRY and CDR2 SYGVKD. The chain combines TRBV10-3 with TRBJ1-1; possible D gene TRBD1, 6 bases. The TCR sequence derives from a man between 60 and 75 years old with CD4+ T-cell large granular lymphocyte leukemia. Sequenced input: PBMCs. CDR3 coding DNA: TGTGCCATCAGCGGGGACACTCCTGAAGCTTTCTTT. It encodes CAISGDTPEAFF.